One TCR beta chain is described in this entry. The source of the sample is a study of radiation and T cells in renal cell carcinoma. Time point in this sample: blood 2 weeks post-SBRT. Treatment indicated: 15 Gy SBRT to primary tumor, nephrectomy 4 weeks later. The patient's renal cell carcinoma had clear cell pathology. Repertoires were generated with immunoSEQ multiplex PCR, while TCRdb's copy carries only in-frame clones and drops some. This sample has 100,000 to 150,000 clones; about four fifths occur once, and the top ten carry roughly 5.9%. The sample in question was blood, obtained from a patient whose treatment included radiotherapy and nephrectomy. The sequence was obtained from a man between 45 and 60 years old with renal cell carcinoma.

Written as DNA, the CDR3 is TGTGCCAGCAGCGTACTGGGGGGGCCCTACAATGAGCAGTTCTTC. It is translated as CASSVLGGPYNEQFF. This sequence joins TRBV9 and TRBJ2-1, with D possibly TRBD2 on 7 matching bases. There are 15 residues in the CDR3. Germline values: CDR1 SGDLS, CDR2 YYNGEE. V lost 1 base and J 2 bases, leaving 10 bases between the germline ends.